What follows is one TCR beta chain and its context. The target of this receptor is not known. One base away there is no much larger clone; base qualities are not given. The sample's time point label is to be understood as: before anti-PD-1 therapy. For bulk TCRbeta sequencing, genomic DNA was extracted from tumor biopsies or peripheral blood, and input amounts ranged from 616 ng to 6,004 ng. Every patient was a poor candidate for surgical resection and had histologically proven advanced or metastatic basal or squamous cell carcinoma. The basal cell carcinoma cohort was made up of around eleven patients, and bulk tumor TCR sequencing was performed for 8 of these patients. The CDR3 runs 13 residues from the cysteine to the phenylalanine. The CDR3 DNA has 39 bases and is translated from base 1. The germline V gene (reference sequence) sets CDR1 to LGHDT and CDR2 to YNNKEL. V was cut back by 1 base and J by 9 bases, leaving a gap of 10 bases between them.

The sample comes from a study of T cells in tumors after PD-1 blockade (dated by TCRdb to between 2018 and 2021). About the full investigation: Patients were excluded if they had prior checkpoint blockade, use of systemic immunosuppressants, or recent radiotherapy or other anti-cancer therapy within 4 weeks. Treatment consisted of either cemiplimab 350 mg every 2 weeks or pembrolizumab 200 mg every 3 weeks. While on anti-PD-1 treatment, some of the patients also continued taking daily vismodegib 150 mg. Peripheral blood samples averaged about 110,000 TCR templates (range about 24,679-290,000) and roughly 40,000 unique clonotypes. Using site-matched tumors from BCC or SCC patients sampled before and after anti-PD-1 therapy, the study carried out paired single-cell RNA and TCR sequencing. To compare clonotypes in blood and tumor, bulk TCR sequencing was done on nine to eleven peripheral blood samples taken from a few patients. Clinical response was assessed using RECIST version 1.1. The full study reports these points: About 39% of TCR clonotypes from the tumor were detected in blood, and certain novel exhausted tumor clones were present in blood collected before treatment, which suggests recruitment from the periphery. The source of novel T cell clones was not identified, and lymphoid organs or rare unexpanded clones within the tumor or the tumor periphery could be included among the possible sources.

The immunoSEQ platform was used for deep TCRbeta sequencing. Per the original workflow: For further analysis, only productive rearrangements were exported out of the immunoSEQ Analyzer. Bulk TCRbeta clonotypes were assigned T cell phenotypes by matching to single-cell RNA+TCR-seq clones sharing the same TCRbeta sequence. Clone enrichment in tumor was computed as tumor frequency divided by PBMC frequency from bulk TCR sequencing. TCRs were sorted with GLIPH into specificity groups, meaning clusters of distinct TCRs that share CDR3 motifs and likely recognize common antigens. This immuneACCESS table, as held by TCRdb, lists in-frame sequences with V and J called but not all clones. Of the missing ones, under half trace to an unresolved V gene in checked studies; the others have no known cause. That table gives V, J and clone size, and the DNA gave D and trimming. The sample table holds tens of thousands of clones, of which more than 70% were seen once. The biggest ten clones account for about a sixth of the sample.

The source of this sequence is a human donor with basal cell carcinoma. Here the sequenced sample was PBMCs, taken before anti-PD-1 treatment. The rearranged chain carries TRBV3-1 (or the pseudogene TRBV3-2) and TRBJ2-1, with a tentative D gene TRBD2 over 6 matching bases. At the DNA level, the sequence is TGTGCCAGCAGCCAAGTCGTGGGAGGTGAGCAGTTCTTC. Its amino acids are CASSQVVGGEQFF.